This T cell receptor (beta chain) comes out of a study of T cell clones after liver transplantation (dated by TCRdb to between 2018 and 2020). About the full investigation: The samples were obtained from ITN030ST, a randomized trial that attempted immunosuppression withdrawal within 2 years after liver transplantation. Third party-reactive TCRbeta sequences from pre-transplant MLRs were also identified as an antigen-independent comparator for donor-reactive sequences. The studied cohort comprised 8 liver transplant recipients, 3 classified as tolerant and 5 as non-tolerant. Donor-reactive T cell clones were identified by TCRbeta sequencing following a pre-transplant mixed lymphocyte reaction and were subsequently tracked in post-transplant blood. Until randomization at 12-24 months post-transplant, subjects were given standard immunosuppression, with no induction therapy. Blood samples were taken pre-transplant, pre-randomization before withdrawal, and post-randomization after full withdrawal or failed withdrawal. Three of the eight recipients were HCV-positive; the others were transplanted for non-autoimmune, non-viral indications. To count as tolerant, a recipient had to stay completely off immunosuppression for at least one year without liver enzymes climbing beyond twice the upper limit of normal. Study-level results and caveats: The decline in donor-reactive sequences exceeded the decline in third party-reactive sequences, suggesting partial antigen-specific deletion that was unrelated to withdrawal success. The conclusions were considered preliminary, being limited by small, heterogeneous patient numbers and non-standardized post-transplant time points. Low numbers of available donor cells limited the measurable donor-reactive repertoire in two subjects. After accounting for repertoire turnover, donor-reactive detection was significantly reduced in 7 of 8 subjects for CD4 and 8 of 8 for CD8. Because no allograft tissue specimens were available, donor-reactive T cells may have migrated into the graft instead of being deleted. A significant post-transplant decrease in circulating donor-reactive CD4 TCRbeta sequences was observed in most of the 8 subjects, irrespective of tolerance or HCV status.

Thawed unstimulated PBMCs were stained for CD3, CD4 and CD8 and FACS-sorted into CD3+CD4+ and CD3+CD8+ populations. All 8 studied subjects were randomized to immunosuppression withdrawal. The Qiagen DNeasy Blood and Tissue Kit was used for isolation of genomic DNA. High-throughput TCRbeta CDR3 sequencing of frozen genomic DNA was performed by immunoSEQ, with PCR amplification, mapping, bias correction and internal controls included. As for the authors' bioinformatics: Productive rearrangements were retained, and unique TCRbeta sequences were defined by the CDR3 nucleotide sequence together with the V and J gene. A sequence counted as donor-reactive only if the sequence showed at least 5-fold expansion in CFSE-low cells compared with unstimulated pre-transplant cells and had a frequency of at least 0.01%. Per-subject minimum frequency thresholds, based on the lowest-template unstimulated sample, ensured at least 90% detection power. Repertoire turnover was measured by Jensen-Shannon divergence between the top 1000 TCRbeta sequences post- and pre-transplant. Changes in detection of donor-reactive sequences were assessed with two-sided Fisher's exact tests. TCRdb took this table from immuneACCESS and kept in-frame rearrangements with V and J called. Such tables lack part of the clones; where checked against another copy, unresolved V genes explain under half of the gap, and the rest is unexplained. V and J calls and clone size come straight from that table; D and trimming were deduced from the DNA. This sample holds about 76,000 clones; less than 85% were observed only once. The ten largest clones take up 2.5% to 3.5% of the sample.

As for this clone: The antigen this receptor binds is unknown. No much larger clone exists at a distance of one base, and base qualities are not known. Other DNA variants within this sample encode the same CDR3.

V trim: 5 bases; J trim: 0 bases; unmatched bases: 5. There are 15 amino acids in the CDR3, from cysteine to phenylalanine inclusive. The only DNA kept is the CDR3, 45 bases in frame from the first base. The CDR1 and CDR2 encoded by the germline V gene are SGHAT and FQNNGV. The receptor comes from a human patient who received a liver transplant. After a transplant, the graft donor may have provided part of the T cells. The sequences come from CD4+ T cells from blood, collected at the 22-month timepoint. The chain joins TRBV11-2 to TRBJ2-3, with 7 bases matching TRBD2. The nucleotides read TGTGCCAGCAGCCCCCGACTAGCTAGCACAGATACGCAGTATTTT. Its protein reads: CASSPRLASTDTQYF.